This TCR beta chain emerged from a study of blood T cell repertoires in COVID-19. In the study overall: Sites across the United States, Italy and Spain contributed samples from acute and convalescent COVID-19.

This CDR3 is built from 14 residues. The germline V gene has CDR1 SGHNT and CDR2 YYREEE (reference sequence). Trimming cost V 4 bases and J 2 bases; bases outside gene matches: 4. Recovered participants had two consecutive negative NP/OP PCR tests, healthcare professional clearance, or symptom resolution. Original analysis: Nucleated cell counts were estimated from reference gene primer amplification. Profiled with immunoSEQ multiplex PCR; TCRdb holds only in-frame clones, not every one. That table gives V, J and clone size, and the DNA gave D and trimming. The profile shows under 350,000 clones, 90% of them singletons.

What was sequenced was PBMCs or T cells enriched from blood (not recorded which). This TCR was recovered from a man between 60 and 70 years old who had recovered from COVID-19. The J gene is TRBJ2-3, the V gene TRBV5-4, with 7 bases identical to TRBD1. The CDR3, as DNA: TGTGCCAGCAGCCCGACAGGGACCACAGATACGCAGTATTTT. Translating gives CASSPTGTTDTQYF.